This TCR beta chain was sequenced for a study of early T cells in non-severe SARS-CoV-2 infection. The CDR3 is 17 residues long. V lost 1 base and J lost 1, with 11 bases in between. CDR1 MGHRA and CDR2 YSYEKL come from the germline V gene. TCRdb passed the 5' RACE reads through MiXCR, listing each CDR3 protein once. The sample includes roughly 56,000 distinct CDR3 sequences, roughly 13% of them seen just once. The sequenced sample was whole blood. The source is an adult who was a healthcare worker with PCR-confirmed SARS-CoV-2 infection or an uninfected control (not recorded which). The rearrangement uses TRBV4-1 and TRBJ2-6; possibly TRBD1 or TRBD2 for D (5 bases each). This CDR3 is CASSQVGVPSGANVLTF. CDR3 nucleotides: TGCGCCAGCAGCCAAGTGGGGGTTCCTTCTGGGGCCAACGTCCTGACTTTC.